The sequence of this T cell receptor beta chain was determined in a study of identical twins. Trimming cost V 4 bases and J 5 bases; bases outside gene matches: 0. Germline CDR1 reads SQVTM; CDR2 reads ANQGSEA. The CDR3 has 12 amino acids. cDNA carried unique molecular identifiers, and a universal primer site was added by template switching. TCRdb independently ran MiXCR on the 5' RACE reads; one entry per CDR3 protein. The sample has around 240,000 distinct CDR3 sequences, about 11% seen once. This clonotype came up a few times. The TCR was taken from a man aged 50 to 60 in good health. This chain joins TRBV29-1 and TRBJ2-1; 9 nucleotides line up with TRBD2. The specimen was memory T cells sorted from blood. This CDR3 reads CSVGLADNEQFF. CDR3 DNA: TGCAGCGTTGGACTAGCGGACAATGAGCAGTTCTTC.